This is a list of T cell receptor beta chains from one sample in a study of pediatric ulcerative colitis. Clones were sequenced by immunoSEQ multiplex PCR, and TCRdb holds only the in-frame ones, with some missing. The sample records tens of thousands of clones, about 75% being singletons. Sequencing was carried out using gut tissue. Source of these receptors: a boy aged 5 to 17 with severe ulcerative colitis. The CDR3 runs from the conserved cysteine through the conserved F or W. Fields, in order: J gene, V gene, clone size, D gene, CDR3 DNA, CDR3 protein. The D gene is left open where the match is weak. Clone size appears in some rows only: once, few, many, or a class for an expanded clone.

j_call: TRBJ1-5; v_call: TRBV15; clone_size: once; d_call: -; cdr3_nt: TGTGCCACCAGCAGAGATGAGGGGGTAGGTCAGCCCCAGCATTTT; cdr3_aa: CATSRDEGVGQPQHF
j_call: TRBJ1-2; v_call: TRBV27; clone_size: few; d_call: TRBD1; cdr3_nt: TGTGCCAGCAGTCCGATGACAGGGGGGAACTATGGCTACACCTTC; cdr3_aa: CASSPMTGGNYGYTF
j_call: TRBJ2-3; v_call: TRBV18; clone_size: -; d_call: -; cdr3_nt: TGTGCCAGCTCACCTCCGGAGTCAGATACGCAGTATTTT; cdr3_aa: CASSPPESDTQYF
j_call: TRBJ1-1; v_call: TRBV5-1; clone_size: -; d_call: TRBD1; cdr3_nt: TGCGCCAGCAGCTTGGCCCAGGGGGGGACTGAAGCTTTCTTT; cdr3_aa: CASSLAQGGTEAFF
j_call: TRBJ1-5; v_call: TRBV18; clone_size: few; d_call: -; cdr3_nt: TGTGCCAGCTCACCTCCTGGTAGCAATCAGCCCCAGCATTTT; cdr3_aa: CASSPPGSNQPQHF
j_call: TRBJ2-3; v_call: TRBV7-3; clone_size: few; d_call: -; cdr3_nt: TGTGCCAGCAGCTTAACGGGGCAGGATACGCAGTATTTT; cdr3_aa: CASSLTGQDTQYF
j_call: TRBJ1-5; v_call: TRBV28; clone_size: -; d_call: TRBD1; cdr3_nt: TGTGCCAGCAGGGACCTAAATCAGGGGGGCAATCAGCCCCAGCATTTT; cdr3_aa: CASRDLNQGGNQPQHF
j_call: TRBJ2-4; v_call: TRBV6-1; clone_size: -; d_call: -; cdr3_nt: TGTGCCAGCAGTGAAATATGGGCAGCAACCAAAAACATTCAGTACTTC; cdr3_aa: CASSEIWAATKNIQYF
j_call: TRBJ2-3; v_call: TRBV29-1; clone_size: -; d_call: TRBD2; cdr3_nt: TGCAGCGCCGTAGGGAGGGGACCAGATACGCAGTATTTT; cdr3_aa: CSAVGRGPDTQYF
j_call: TRBJ1-5; v_call: TRBV4-1; clone_size: -; d_call: -; cdr3_nt: TGCGCCAGCAGCCAAGTCTTTGGCCGACTCTCTAATCAGCCCCAGCATTTT; cdr3_aa: CASSQVFGRLSNQPQHF
j_call: TRBJ2-2; v_call: TRBV7-3; clone_size: -; d_call: -; cdr3_nt: TGTGCCAGCAGCTCGACCCGACAGGCGTCGAACACCGGGGAGCTGTTTTTT; cdr3_aa: CASSSTRQASNTGELFF
j_call: TRBJ1-2; v_call: TRBV28; clone_size: -; d_call: -; cdr3_nt: TGTGCCAGCAGTTTACTACAGGACTATGGCTACACCTTC; cdr3_aa: CASSLLQDYGYTF
j_call: TRBJ2-3; v_call: TRBV5-6; clone_size: -; d_call: -; cdr3_nt: TGTGCCAGCAGCTTGGGTATTACAGATACGCAGTATTTT; cdr3_aa: CASSLGITDTQYF
j_call: TRBJ1-2; v_call: TRBV25-1; clone_size: -; d_call: -; cdr3_nt: TGTGCCAGCAGTATGGGGCTCTATGGCTACACCTTC; cdr3_aa: CASSMGLYGYTF
j_call: TRBJ2-2; v_call: TRBV9; clone_size: -; d_call: TRBD1; cdr3_nt: TGTGCCAGCAGCGTCGGATTAACAGGGGCGAACGGGGAGCTGTTTTTT; cdr3_aa: CASSVGLTGANGELFF
j_call: TRBJ1-2; v_call: TRBV6-4; clone_size: -; d_call: TRBD1; cdr3_nt: TGTGCCAGCAGTGATACAGGGGGTTACGGCTACACCTTC; cdr3_aa: CASSDTGGYGYTF
j_call: TRBJ2-2; v_call: TRBV12-5; clone_size: -; d_call: -; cdr3_nt: TGTGCTAGTGGTTTGGCCGAAGGGTCCGGGGAGCTGTTTTTT; cdr3_aa: CASGLAEGSGELFF
j_call: TRBJ1-5; v_call: TRBV6-5; clone_size: few; d_call: TRBD1; cdr3_nt: TGTGCCAGCAGTCTACAGGGGGGCAATCAGCCCCAGCATTTT; cdr3_aa: CASSLQGGNQPQHF
j_call: TRBJ1-1; v_call: TRBV4-1; clone_size: -; d_call: -; cdr3_nt: TGCGCCAGCAGCAGAGGGAAGGGAACTGAAGCTTTCTTT; cdr3_aa: CASSRGKGTEAFF
j_call: TRBJ1-4; v_call: TRBV27; clone_size: -; d_call: TRBD1; cdr3_nt: TGTGCCAGCGGGACAGTCAATGAAAAACTGTTTTTT; cdr3_aa: CASGTVNEKLFF
j_call: TRBJ2-7; v_call: TRBV14; clone_size: -; d_call: -; cdr3_nt: TGTGCCAGCAGCTACGATCGACAAGAGGCCTACGAGCAGTACTTC; cdr3_aa: CASSYDRQEAYEQYF
j_call: TRBJ2-3; v_call: TRBV25-1; clone_size: -; d_call: TRBD1; cdr3_nt: TGTGCCAGCAGTGGGACAGGTTACACAGATACGCAGTATTTT; cdr3_aa: CASSGTGYTDTQYF